These 12 T cell receptor beta chains were sequenced from one sample in a study of shared clonotypes between healthy human individuals. Clones were read by immunoSEQ multiplex PCR, and TCRdb kept only the in-frame ones, dropping some. The repertoire consists of nearly 1 million clones, with 60% to 85% occurring once and the leading ten covering about 1.5%. The source material was memory CD4+ T cells sorted from blood. Subset of the sample: CD45RA-negative fraction. These receptors came from a man aged 18 to 29 in good health.

CDR3 DNA: TGTGCCAGCAGCTCCGGGACAGGGAGCGTGACCCAGTACTTC. Its protein product is CASSSGTGSVTQYF. The chain couples TRBV11-3 to TRBJ2-5; TRBD1 agrees at 9 bases. This CDR3 has 14 amino acids. After removal of 4 bases from V and 7 bases from J, the junction contained 7 bases not matched to a gene. CDR1 and CDR2 from the germline V gene are SGHNT and YENEEA.

A word on this clone: Relative to the germline gene, one junction end is altered; a read error may explain this. For the CDR3, the DNA is TGTGCTAGCAGCTTAGGGGGGGATGAGCAGTTCTTC. It codes for CASSLGGDEQFF. This chain uses TRBV7-7 with TRBJ2-1; possibly TRBD2 for D (7 bases). The CDR3 loop spans 12 amino acids. Germline V CDR1 and CDR2: SSHAT, FNYEAQ (reference sequence).

The CDR3 protein is CASSLSVPSTNGYTF. The CDR3 bases are TGTGCCAGCAGCTTAAGCGTACCGTCTACCAATGGCTACACCTTC. The chain uses TRBV7-9 and TRBJ1-2; D gene ambiguous. V was pared by 2 bases and J by 6 bases, with 16 bases between. CDR1 and CDR2 (germline): SEHNR, FQNEAQ (reference sequence). The CDR3 covers 15 residues. Combining the CDR3 with reference TRBV7-9 and TRBJ1-2 gives the whole variable domain DTGVSQNPRHKITKRGQNVTFRCDPISEHNRLYWYRQTLGQGPEFLTYFQNEAQLEKSRLLSDRFSAERPKGSFSTLEIQRTEQGDSAMYLCASSLSVPSTNGYTFGSGTRLTVV.

The chain is built from TRBV5-1 and TRBJ1-4; 8 nucleotides agree with TRBD1. Germline CDR1 SGHRS, CDR2 YFSETQ. Trimming removed 6 bases from V and 4 bases from J; junction bases left unmatched: 11. CDR3 length: 16 residues. CDR3 nucleotides: TGCGCCAGCACCCCAGGGGGCGTGGTTGGTAATGAAAAACTGTTTTTT. Amino acids: CASTPGGVVGNEKLFF.

Here the CDR3 reads CASSLAWDQPQHF. The CDR3 DNA reads as TGTGCCAGCAGCTTAGCGTGGGATCAGCCCCAGCATTTT. V usage is TRBV7-2 and J usage is TRBJ1-5; D is unclear. The V and J ends lost 0 bases and 5 bases respectively, with 5 bases between them. Germline lookup yields CDR1 SGHTA and CDR2 FQGNSA. The CDR3 spans 13 residues.

The chain couples TRBV18 to TRBJ1-1; D is uncertain. CDR1 and CDR2 from the germline V gene are KGHSH and LQKENI. V lost 4 bases and J 1 base, leaving 7 bases between the germline ends. The CDR3 contains 13 residues. CDR3: CASSQQRNTEAFF. The CDR3 DNA reads as TGTGCCAGCTCACAACAGAGGAACACTGAAGCTTTCTTT.

The chain recombines TRBV7-9 with TRBJ2-6; no reliable D call. Germline V gives CDR1 SEHNR, CDR2 FQNEAQ (reference sequence). Trimming took off 3 bases at V and 1 base at J, with 4 bases between the two ends. The CDR3 is 14 amino acids. The CDR3 DNA reads TGTGCCAGCAGCTTCAGTTCTGGGGCCAACGTCCTGACTTTC. This encodes CASSFSSGANVLTF.

V usage is TRBV19 and J usage is TRBJ1-4; the D gene is possibly TRBD1 (6 bases). CDR3 length: 14 amino acids. Germline CDR1 is LNHDA and CDR2 is SQIVND (reference sequence). The V and J ends lost 5 bases and 5 bases respectively, with 12 bases between them. CDR3 in amino acids: CASSQGGFNEKLFF. As DNA, the CDR3 is TGTGCCAGTAGTCAAGGGGGATTCAATGAAAAACTGTTTTTT.

As for this clone: Distinct nucleotide sequences in the sample also encode this CDR3. The chain recombines TRBV5-1 with TRBJ2-2, with 9 nucleotides matching TRBD2. Germline V lookup: CDR1 SGHRS, CDR2 YFSETQ. The ends lost 1 base at V and 4 bases at J; junction bases unmatched: 2. The CDR3 is 15 residues long. CDR3 nucleotide sequence: TGCGCCAGCAGCTTGCTAGCGGGGAGCACCGGGGAGCTGTTTTTT. Translated, it gives CASSLLAGSTGELFF.

On this clone itself: Other DNA sequences in this specimen translate into the identical CDR3. V usage is TRBV6-6 and J usage is TRBJ1-3; unclear D gene. V dropped 0 bases and J dropped 2 bases, with 5 bases sitting between them. The germline gives CDR1 MNHNY, CDR2 SVGAGI (reference sequence). The CDR3 totals 14 residues. CDR3 residues: CASSYSTAGNTIYF. DNA for the CDR3: TGTGCCAGCAGTTACTCGACGGCTGGAAACACCATATATTTT.

In its sample, this clone was seen once. This sequence joins TRBV18 and TRBJ2-7; either TRBD1 or TRBD2 may supply D (7 bases each). Trimming removed 5 bases from V and 3 bases from J, with 17 bases in between. Looked up from germline, CDR1 is KGHSH and CDR2 is LQKENI. This CDR3 region has 15 residues. The CDR3 region has the DNA TGTGCCAGCTCATTCGGAGCGGGACAGAGCTACGAGCAGTACTTC. It yields the protein CASSFGAGQSYEQYF.

CDR3 nucleotides: TGTGCCGGCGACTACGAGCAGTACTTC. Encoded protein: CAGDYEQYF. The rearrangement joins TRBV7-2 to TRBJ2-7; D gene uncertain. The V end was cut by 11 bases, the J end by 3 bases, with 5 bases between. This CDR3 comprises 9 residues. The germline V gene has CDR1 SGHTA and CDR2 FQGNSA.